These 30 T cell receptor beta chains came from one sample sequenced in a study of beta chain features in type 1 diabetes. What was sequenced were expressed TCRB transcripts, since all of the isolated RNA had been reverse transcribed. The repertoire was sequenced with immunoSEQ multiplex PCR; TCRdb's copy has only in-frame clones and lacks some. The table includes almost 350,000 clones, 7.5% to 9% detected once. Sample: central memory CD4+ T cells from blood. These receptors came from a woman between 18 and 30 years old in good health.

This sequence joins TRBV29-1 and TRBJ1-4, with D maybe TRBD1 (6 bases). Deletions cut 6 bases from V and 7 bases from J, with 18 bases between. Germline CDR1 is SQVTM and CDR2 is ANQGSEA. The CDR3 runs to 14 residues. The CDR3 coding sequence is TGCAGCGTCCGAAGAAGGGGGGAAGGTGAAAAACTGTTTTTT. It codes for CSVRRRGEGEKLFF.

This clone showed up many times. The chain recombines TRBV7-2 with TRBJ1-2; the D gene is possibly TRBD1 (6 bases). Germline V gives CDR1 SGHTA, CDR2 FQGNSA. The CDR3 sequence is 13 residues long. V dropped 6 bases and J dropped 6 bases, with 14 bases sitting between them. The CDR3, as DNA: TGTGCCAGCAGTTACGACAGGAAGGATGGCTACACCTTC. It is translated as CASSYDRKDGYTF.

The V and J genes are TRBV4-1 and TRBJ2-5; perhaps D is TRBD1 or TRBD2 (5 bases each). This CDR3 comprises 16 residues. Between the trimmed V and J ends, which lost 2 bases and 2 bases, there was a span of 15 bases. Per the germline V gene, CDR1 is MGHRA and CDR2 is YSYEKL. The CDR3 coding sequence is TGCGCCAGCAGCCAAACCGGGAATCCAGGGCAAGAGACCCAGTACTTC. It encodes CASSQTGNPGQETQYF.

In the case of this clone: A much bigger clone sits one base away, suggesting this may be a read error. The genes are TRBV6-1 and TRBJ2-7; no clear D. Germline lookup yields CDR1 MNHNS and CDR2 SASEGT. CDR3 length: 11 residues. The V and J ends lost 4 bases and 3 bases respectively, with 4 bases between them. The CDR3 here is CASSAIYEQYF. The CDR3, as DNA: TGTGCCAGCAGTGCGATCTACGAGCAGTACTTC.

This clone was seen repeatedly, ten times or more. J is TRBJ2-1 and V is TRBV7-2; the D gene is possibly TRBD2 (5 bases). Trimming cost V 7 bases and J 0 bases, with 10 bases left between them. The CDR3 runs 14 residues. CDR1 SGHTA and CDR2 FQGNSA come from the germline V gene. The CDR3 sequence is CASTLDFSYNEQFF. CDR3 coding DNA: TGTGCCAGCACCCTGGACTTCTCCTACAATGAGCAGTTCTTC.

The chain links TRBV9 to TRBJ2-1; D is ambiguous. The germline V gene encodes CDR1 SGDLS and CDR2 YYNGEE. This CDR3 has 16 residues. V was shortened by 0 bases and J by 6 bases, with 16 bases between the two germline ends. The CDR3 bases are TGTGCCAGCAGCGTAGGAGAATCGGTTCGGGTCAATGAGCAGTTCTTC. This encodes CASSVGESVRVNEQFF.

The rearrangement joins TRBV6-5 to TRBJ2-7; possible D gene TRBD1, 6 bases. The CDR3 loop spans 15 amino acids. Germline V gene sequence: CDR1 MNHEY, CDR2 SVGAGI. The V and J ends lost 0 bases and 3 bases respectively, with 12 bases between them. CDR3 residues: CASSYSGQGFYEQYF. The CDR3 DNA reads as TGTGCCAGCAGTTACTCCGGGCAGGGGTTCTACGAGCAGTACTTC.

This chain links TRBV7-2 with TRBJ2-7, with 10 bases that match TRBD2. There are 16 residues in the CDR3. CDR1 and CDR2 (germline): SGHTA, FQGNSA. J gave up 1 base and V 6 bases, and 9 bases lay outside the gene matches. In DNA form, the CDR3 reads TGTGCCAGCAGTTATAGCAGCGGGAGGGTTTCCTACGAGCAGTACTTC. The encoded protein is CASSYSSGRVSYEQYF. Filled out from reference TRBV7-2 and TRBJ2-7, the complete variable domain reads GAGVSQSPSNKVTEKGKDVELRCDPISGHTALYWYRQSLGQGLEFLIYFQGNSAPDKSGLPSDRFSAERTGGSVSTLTIQRTQQEDSAVYLCASSYSSGRVSYEQYFGPGTRLTVT.

The sample holds a few counts of this clone. The V call is TRBV5-1, the J call TRBJ2-1; 7 nucleotides line up with TRBD2. Trimming took 0 bases from V and 3 from J; bases not matched to a gene: 0. The CDR3 extends over 14 amino acids. CDR1 is SGHRS, CDR2 YFSETQ, per germline. CDR3 protein: CASSLGTSYNEQFF. CDR3 nucleotide sequence: TGCGCCAGCAGCTTGGGGACTAGCTACAATGAGCAGTTCTTC.

This clone was seen at least ten times. This chain uses TRBV18 with TRBJ2-3; weak D call: TRBD2 (6 bases). Trimming removed 1 base at V and 4 bases at J, with 6 bases between. This CDR3 has 13 amino acids. Germline V gene sequence: CDR1 KGHSH, CDR2 LQKENI. CDR3 coding DNA: TGTGCCAGCTCACCACTAGCGGCAGATACGCAGTATTTT. Residues: CASSPLAADTQYF.

The chain employs TRBV15 and TRBJ2-5; possible D gene TRBD2, 7 bases. Germline values: CDR1 LNHNV, CDR2 YYDKDF (reference sequence). Trimming shortened V by 3 bases and J by 5 bases, and 13 bases separated the two germline ends. This CDR3 has 14 amino acids. CDR3 amino acids: CATSRIRGGETQYF. DNA of the CDR3: TGTGCCACCAGCAGGATCAGGGGAGGGGAGACCCAGTACTTC.

This clone appeared a few times. V and J are TRBV14 and TRBJ2-1; no clear D gene. CDR1 is SGHDN and CDR2 is FVKESK in the germline V gene. The V end lost 4 bases, the J end lost 0 bases, and 10 bases lay between the germline ends. The CDR3 runs 15 residues. The CDR3 DNA reads TGTGCCAGCAGCCCTTGGGCAGCCTCCTACAATGAGCAGTTCTTC. It encodes CASSPWAASYNEQFF.

The chain joins TRBV11-1 to TRBJ1-3; possible D gene TRBD1, 6 bases. CDR1 is SGHAT, CDR2 FQDESV, per germline (reference sequence). The CDR3 consists of 14 residues. Trimming stripped 3 bases from V and 4 bases from J, with 10 bases between. CDR3 sequence (DNA): TGTGCCAGCAGCTTCGACAGGAGAGGAAACACCATATATTTT. Protein product: CASSFDRRGNTIYF.

Of note for this clone: The sample holds other DNA sequences that translate to the same CDR3. The chain carries TRBV9 and TRBJ2-3; D gene unclear. There are 13 residues in the CDR3. Germline-derived CDR1 and CDR2 are SGDLS and YYNGEE. Trimming took 1 base from V and 0 from J, leaving 3 bases between them. The CDR3 sequence: CASSVSSTDTQYF. The CDR3 DNA sequence: TGTGCCAGCAGCGTATCTAGCACAGATACGCAGTATTTT.

For the CDR3, the DNA is TGCGCCAGCAGCTTGTCTTCTAGCGTTAACACCGGGGAGCTGTTTTTT. Translated: CASSLSSSVNTGELFF. The rearrangement uses TRBV5-1 and TRBJ2-2, with a weak D call TRBD2 (6 bases). The CDR3 is 16 residues long. V was shortened by 1 base and J by 2 bases, with 12 bases between the two germline ends. CDR1 is SGHRS and CDR2 is YFSETQ in the germline V gene.

The genes are TRBV29-1 and TRBJ2-2; 8 bases align to TRBD1. The CDR3 consists of 14 residues. CDR1 is SQVTM and CDR2 is ANQGSEA in the germline V gene. V trimming: 1 base; J trimming: 7 bases; junction bases outside the gene matches: 5. In nucleotides, the CDR3 is TGCAGCGTTGAAGTTGGACAGGGTGTCGGGGAGCTGTTTTTT. This translates into CSVEVGQGVGELFF.

The J gene is TRBJ2-1, the V gene TRBV23-1; weak D call: TRBD1 (6 bases). TRBV23-1 is placed among ORFs of uncertain function. The CDR3 is 19 amino acids. The V end was cut by 3 bases, the J end by 4 bases, with 25 bases between. The CDR3 DNA reads as TGCGCCAGCAGTCATCTTACCGAGACAGGCCTTCGACTTTACAATGAGCAGTTCTTC. Protein: CASSHLTETGLRLYNEQFF.

The V gene is TRBV10-2, the J gene TRBJ2-7; 7 nucleotides match TRBD2. The germline V gene encodes CDR1 WSHSY and CDR2 SAAADI. CDR3 length: 13 amino acids. V trimming: 6 bases; J trimming: 5 bases; junction bases outside the gene matches: 7. The CDR3 DNA reads as TGCGCCAGCAGGGCCGGACTAGATAACGAGCAGTACTTC. This translates into CASRAGLDNEQYF.

This clone was observed many times. The genes are TRBV2 and TRBJ1-2; D perhaps matches TRBD1 (6 bases). Germline V gene lookup returns CDR1 SNHLY and CDR2 FYNNEI. Between the trimmed V and J ends, which lost 5 bases and 2 bases, there was a span of 9 bases. The CDR3 totals 13 residues. In DNA, the CDR3 is TGTGCCAGCAGTCAACAGGGAAACTATGGCTACACCTTC. Translation: CASSQQGNYGYTF.

This sequence joins TRBV11-2 and TRBJ1-4; D uncertain. CDR3 length: 12 amino acids. Germline assignment: CDR1 SGHAT and CDR2 FQNNGV. The V and J ends lost 5 bases and 8 bases respectively, with 9 bases between them. The CDR3 bases are TGTGCCAGCAGCCCCCTGGCAGAAAAACTGTTTTTT. It is translated as CASSPLAEKLFF.

In its sample, this clone was seen a few times. The V gene is TRBV6-1, the J gene TRBJ2-1; D is tentatively TRBD1 or TRBD2 (5 bases each). The germline V and J ends were trimmed by 6 bases and 12 bases, with 15 bases remaining between them. The germline gives CDR1 MNHNS, CDR2 SASEGT. This CDR3 spans 12 amino acids. The CDR3 here is CASRVPQGRQFF. CDR3 DNA sequence: TGTGCCAGCAGGGTTCCCCAGGGACGGCAGTTCTTC.

This clone was recorded once. Other DNA sequences from this sample encode an identical CDR3 as well. The rearrangement uses TRBV19 and TRBJ2-2; 10 nucleotides agree with TRBD2. This CDR3 has 15 amino acids. The germline gives CDR1 LNHDA, CDR2 SQIVND (reference sequence). The V gene end was trimmed by 8 bases and the J gene end by 0 bases; junction bases not matched to a gene: 3. This chain's CDR3 is CASRTSGTNTGELFF. DNA of the CDR3: TGTGCCAGTCGGACTAGCGGAACGAACACCGGGGAGCTGTTTTTT.

Only a few counts were recorded for this clone. The chain couples TRBV7-2 to TRBJ1-1, with TRBD1 as a possible D gene (6 bases). V was trimmed by 6 bases and J by 1 base, leaving 9 bases between them. This CDR3 is 13 amino acids long. Germline V gene data show CDR1 as SGHTA and CDR2 as FQGNSA. CDR3 loop: CASRWGPNTEAFF. The CDR3 bases are TGTGCCAGCAGATGGGGGCCGAACACTGAAGCTTTCTTT.

The chain recombines TRBV7-2 with TRBJ2-7, with D perhaps TRBD1 or TRBD2 (5 bases each). Trimming removed 0 bases from V and 5 bases from J, with 8 bases in between. Germline assignment: CDR1 SGHTA and CDR2 FQGNSA. CDR3 length: 13 residues. This CDR3 is CASSLAGPNEQYF. DNA for the CDR3: TGTGCCAGCAGCTTAGCGGGACCGAACGAGCAGTACTTC.

In its sample, this clone was seen a few times. The chain couples TRBV7-2 to TRBJ2-5; D is undetermined. The last part of the DNA fits TRBJ2-7 better; the J call may be wrong. From germline, CDR1 is SGHTA and CDR2 FQGNSA. This CDR3 has 11 amino acids. The CDR3 is CASSLYSEQYF. The CDR3 nucleotides read TGTGCCAGCAGCTTGTATTCCGAGCAGTACTTC.

The CDR3 spells CASSLFVGADTQYF. The DNA for the CDR3 is TGTGCCAGCAGCCTCTTCGTGGGGGCAGATACGCAGTATTTT. The rearrangement links TRBV6-1 to TRBJ2-3; either TRBD1 or TRBD2 may supply D (5 bases each). The CDR3 has 14 amino acids. Looked up from germline, CDR1 is MNHNS and CDR2 is SASEGT. V lost 6 bases and J 4 bases, leaving 14 bases between the germline ends.

This clone was counted between two and nine times. This sequence may be a read error, since a much larger clone differs from it by one base. The V gene is TRBV7-9, the J gene TRBJ2-1; 13 nucleotides line up with TRBD2. The CDR3 has 15 residues. Germline lookup yields CDR1 SEHNR and CDR2 FQNEAQ (reference sequence). Unmatched junction bases numbered 7, after V lost 5 bases and J lost 9 bases. The CDR3 loop reads CASSPTSGRAVEQFF. The CDR3 region has the DNA TGTGCCAGCAGCCCAACTAGCGGGAGGGCCGTTGAGCAGTTCTTC.

This clone has only a few counts. The CDR3 spells CASSLDGVSGANVLTF. The CDR3 bases are TGTGCCAGCAGCTTGGACGGAGTATCTGGGGCCAACGTCCTGACTTTC. The chain links TRBV4-2 to TRBJ2-6, with D unresolved. Germline values: CDR1 LGHNA, CDR2 YNFKEQ. The CDR3 is 16 amino acids. V was shortened by 5 bases and J by 1 base, with 12 bases between the two germline ends.

This clone was seen many times. The V call is TRBV19, the J call TRBJ2-2, with a weak D call TRBD1 (6 bases). CDR1 is LNHDA, CDR2 SQIVND, per germline (reference sequence). V was cut by 4 bases and J by 6 bases, with 9 bases left in between. The CDR3 covers 13 residues. This CDR3 reads CASSTRTAGELFF. Written as DNA, the CDR3 is TGTGCCAGTAGTACTCGGACAGCCGGGGAGCTGTTTTTT.

This clone was detected many times. The rearrangement joins TRBV28 to TRBJ2-1, with D perhaps matching TRBD2 (5 bases). Germline values: CDR1 MDHEN, CDR2 SYDVKM. V lost 6 bases and J 3 bases, leaving 6 bases between the germline ends. The length of the CDR3 is 12 residues. For the CDR3, the DNA is TGTGCCAGCAGCCGGGGCTACAATGAGCAGTTCTTC. Protein product: CASSRGYNEQFF. The whole variable domain, filled in from reference TRBV28 and TRBJ2-1, reads DVKVTQSSRYLVKRTGEKVFLECVQDMDHENMFWYRQDPGLGLRLIYFSYDVKMKEKGDIPEGYSVSREKKERFSLILESASTNQTSMYLCASSRGYNEQFFGPGTRLTVL.